A single TCR beta chain is shown here with its context. The data derive from a study of CD8 T cells in Susac syndrome. After extraction with the RNeasy kit, about 0.45 to 1 ug of the RNA was reverse transcribed using random hexamers. With immunoSEQ multiplex PCR, TCR beta CDR3 was amplified across 54 Vbeta and 13 Jbeta. TCRdb independently ran MiXCR on the immunoSEQ multiplex PCR reads; one entry per CDR3 protein. The sample holds 160,000 or so distinct CDR3 sequences, about 95% seen once. Blood CD8+ and CD4+ T cells underwent high-throughput TCR beta sequencing. Treatment-naive patients with stable or active relapsing-remitting disease served as multiple sclerosis controls. The authors negatively isolated CD8+ and CD4+ T cells and FACS-enriched TEMRA cells. Looked up from germline, CDR1 is LGHNA and CDR2 is YNFKEQ. The CDR3 runs to 15 residues. V lost 1 base, J lost 4 bases, and 1 base stayed unmatched.

Sequencing used CD8+ T cells from PBMCs. This clonotype originated in a human donor with multiple sclerosis. The V and J genes are TRBV4-2 and TRBJ2-3, with TRBD2 matching 11 bases. The CDR3 spells CASSQGLAGPDTQYF. CDR3 in DNA: TGTGCCAGCAGCCAAGGACTAGCGGGGCCAGATACGCAGTATTTT.